This entry describes one TCR beta chain. Its target antigen remains unknown. No much larger clonotype is one base removed from it; base qualities were not supplied. The germline ends are 11 bases apart after V is trimmed by 5 bases and J by 7 bases. There are 13 amino acids in the CDR3, from cysteine to phenylalanine inclusive. Only the CDR3 DNA is retained, 39 bases long and in frame from the first base. CDR1 LNHNV and CDR2 YYDKDF were looked up in the germline V gene (reference sequence). The data originate from a study of blood T cell repertoires in COVID-19 (dated by TCRdb to 2020 to 2021). About the investigation overall: The collaborator samples originated in the United States, Italy and Spain and spanned the acute and convalescent phases of COVID-19. A freely available public database, intended as a resource for researchers studying the immune response to SARS-CoV-2, is where the repertoires were released. Nearly every sample came with metadata listing a de-identified subject ID, COVID-19 status, age in years and sex. The prospective study material was composed of cDNA or gDNA derived from T cells, B-cell-depleted T cells, or PBMCs. Samples were obtained from the ongoing ImmuneRACE study (first 160 participants) and from some 1,300 subjects provided by 6 global collaborators. The dataset comprised deeply sampled blood TCRbeta repertoires from subjects exposed to, actively infected with, or recovered from COVID-19. Where available, HLA class I and class II types were obtained from metadata supplied by the sample provider rather than from assay-based typing.

What the study reported, not specific to this receptor: The quantity of clinical and demographic metadata differed by source and by participant and was supplied without curation.

TCRbeta CDR3 regions were amplified from genomic DNA by means of the immunoSEQ Assay, a bias-controlled multiplex PCR. Regarding the original processing steps: The number of nucleated cells in each sample was estimated from the amplification of reference gene primers within the assay. To quantify the absolute abundance of each unique TCRbeta CDR3 rearrangement, sequence reads were collapsed and filtered. For each sample, productive Simpson clonality was calculated as the square root of Simpson's diversity index over productive rearrangements. TCRdb re-hosts the immuneACCESS table, in-frame sequences only. Its copies lack some clones; in the studies checked, an unresolved V gene accounts for under half of them, and the cause for the rest is not known. V, J and clone size are those of that table, while D and trimming were read from the DNA. Within this sample are about 300,000 clones, with approximately 89% of them counted one time only. Together, the top ten hold approximately 2% of the sample.

One collaborating source in Seattle enrolled patients during active infection and followed them longitudinally through the course of disease. Collaborating institutions collected whole blood in K2EDTA tubes following their own protocols. For TCRbeta analysis, collaborator samples were shipped as frozen whole blood, as isolated PBMCs, or as DNA extracted from either sample type. The source of this sequence is a woman aged 30 to 39 with COVID-19, enrolled during active disease. The sequence joins TRBV15 to TRBJ1-4; a tentative D match to TRBD1 spans 6 bases. Source material: peripheral blood. The CDR3 sequence is CATSPRGGEKLFF. The sequenced DNA is TGTGCCACCAGCCCCCGAGGGGGTGAAAAACTGTTTTTT. Outside the CDR3, residues come from the reference TRBV15 and TRBJ1-4 proteins, so the full variable domain is: DAMVIQNPRYQVTQFGKPVTLSCSQTLNHNVMYWYQQKSSQAPKLLFHYYDKDFNNEADTPDNFQSRRPNTSFCFLDIRSPGLGDTAMYLCATSPRGGEKLFFGSGTQLSVL.